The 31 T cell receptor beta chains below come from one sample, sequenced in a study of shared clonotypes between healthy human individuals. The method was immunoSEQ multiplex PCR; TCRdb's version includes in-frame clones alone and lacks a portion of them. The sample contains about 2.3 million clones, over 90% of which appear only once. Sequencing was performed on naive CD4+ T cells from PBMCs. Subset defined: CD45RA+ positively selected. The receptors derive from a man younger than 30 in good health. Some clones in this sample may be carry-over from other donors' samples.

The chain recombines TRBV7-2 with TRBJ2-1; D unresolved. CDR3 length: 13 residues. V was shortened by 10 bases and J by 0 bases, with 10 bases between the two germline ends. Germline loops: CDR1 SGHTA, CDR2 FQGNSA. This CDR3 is CATKSNSYNEQFF. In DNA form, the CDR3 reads TGTGCCACAAAAAGCAACTCCTACAATGAGCAGTTCTTC.

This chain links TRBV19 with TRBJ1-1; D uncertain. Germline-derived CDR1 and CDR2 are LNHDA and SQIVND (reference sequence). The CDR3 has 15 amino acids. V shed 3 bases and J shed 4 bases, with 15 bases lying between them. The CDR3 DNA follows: TGTGCCAGTAGTATTGCCGGATTCGGCGGCACTGAAGCTTTCTTT. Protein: CASSIAGFGGTEAFF.

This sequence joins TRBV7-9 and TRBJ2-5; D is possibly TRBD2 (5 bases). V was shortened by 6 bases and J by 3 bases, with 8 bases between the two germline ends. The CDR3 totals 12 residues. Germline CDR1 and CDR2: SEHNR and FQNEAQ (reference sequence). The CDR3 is CASRRTEETQYF. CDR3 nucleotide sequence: TGTGCCAGCAGACGGACTGAAGAGACCCAGTACTTC.

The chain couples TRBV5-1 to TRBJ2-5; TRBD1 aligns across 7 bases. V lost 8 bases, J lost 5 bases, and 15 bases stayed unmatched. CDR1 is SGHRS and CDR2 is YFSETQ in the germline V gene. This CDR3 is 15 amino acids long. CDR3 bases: TGCGCCAGTAAGAATACAGGGGAGAGGAGCGAGACCCAGTACTTC. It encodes CASKNTGERSETQYF.

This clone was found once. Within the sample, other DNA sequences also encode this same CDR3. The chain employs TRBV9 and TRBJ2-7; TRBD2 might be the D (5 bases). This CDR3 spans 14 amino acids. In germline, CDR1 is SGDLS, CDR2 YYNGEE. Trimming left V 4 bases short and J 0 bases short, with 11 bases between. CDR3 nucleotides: TGTGCCAGCAGCCGGGATAGGAGCTCCTACGAGCAGTACTTC. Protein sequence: CASSRDRSSYEQYF.

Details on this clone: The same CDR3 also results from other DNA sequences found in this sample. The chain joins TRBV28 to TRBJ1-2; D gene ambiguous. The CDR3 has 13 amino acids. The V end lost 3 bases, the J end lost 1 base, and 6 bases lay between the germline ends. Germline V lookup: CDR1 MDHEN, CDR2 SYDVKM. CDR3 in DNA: TGTGCCAGCAGTTTTGGGGATAACTATGGCTACACCTTC. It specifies CASSFGDNYGYTF.

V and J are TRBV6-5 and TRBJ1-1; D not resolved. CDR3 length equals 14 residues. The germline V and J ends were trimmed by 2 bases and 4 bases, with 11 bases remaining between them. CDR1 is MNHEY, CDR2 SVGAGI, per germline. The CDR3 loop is CASSYLNTITEAFF. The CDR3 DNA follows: TGTGCCAGCAGTTACCTAAACACGATCACTGAAGCTTTCTTT.

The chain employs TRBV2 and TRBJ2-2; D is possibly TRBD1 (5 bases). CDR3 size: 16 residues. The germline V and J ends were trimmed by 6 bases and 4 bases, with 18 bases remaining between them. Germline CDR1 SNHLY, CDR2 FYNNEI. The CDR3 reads CASSRQGKGGTGELFF. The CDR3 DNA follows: TGTGCCAGCAGCAGGCAGGGAAAGGGTGGCACCGGGGAGCTGTTTTTT. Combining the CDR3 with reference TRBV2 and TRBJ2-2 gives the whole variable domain EPEVTQTPSHQVTQMGQEVILRCVPISNHLYFYWYRQILGQKVEFLVSFYNNEISEKSEIFDDQFSVERPDGSNFTLKIRSTKLEDSAMYFCASSRQGKGGTGELFFGEGSRLTVL.

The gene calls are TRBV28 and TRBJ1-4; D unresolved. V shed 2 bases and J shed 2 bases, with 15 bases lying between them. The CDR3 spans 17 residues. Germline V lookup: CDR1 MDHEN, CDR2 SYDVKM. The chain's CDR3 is CASSLPGGGDTNEKLFF. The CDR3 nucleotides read TGTGCCAGCAGTTTACCGGGTGGTGGGGATACTAATGAAAAACTGTTTTTT.

The CDR3 spells CASSEDGGQGVTQYF. The CDR3, as DNA: TGTGCCAGCAGTGAAGATGGGGGACAGGGAGTGACCCAGTACTTC. This chain links TRBV2 with TRBJ2-5; 9 bases align to TRBD1. V dropped 1 base and J dropped 7; count of bases not matched to a gene: 7. The CDR3 runs to 15 residues. Germline assignment: CDR1 SNHLY and CDR2 FYNNEI.

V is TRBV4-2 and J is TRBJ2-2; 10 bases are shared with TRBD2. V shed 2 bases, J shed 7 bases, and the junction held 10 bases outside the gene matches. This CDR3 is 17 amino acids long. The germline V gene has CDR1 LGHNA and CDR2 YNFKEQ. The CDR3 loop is CASSQIGLAGVDGELFF. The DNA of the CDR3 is TGTGCCAGCAGCCAAATTGGGCTAGCGGGAGTGGACGGGGAGCTGTTTTTT.

Here the CDR3 DNA reads TGTGCCAGCAGCCCTTGGACAGGGAGAGAGACCCAGTACTTC. This encodes CASSPWTGRETQYF. The genes are TRBV5-8 and TRBJ2-5; 8 positions agree with TRBD1. Germline lookup yields CDR1 SGHTS and CDR2 YDEGEE. J was trimmed by 4 bases and V by 4 bases; bases with no gene match: 6. The CDR3 has 14 amino acids. Full variable domain (remainder filled in from reference TRBV5-8 and TRBJ2-5): EAGVTQSPTHLIKTRGQQATLRCSPISGHTSVYWYQQALGLGLQFLLWYDEGEERNRGNFPPRFSGRQFPNYSSELNVNALELEDSALYLCASSPWTGRETQYFGPGTRLLVL.

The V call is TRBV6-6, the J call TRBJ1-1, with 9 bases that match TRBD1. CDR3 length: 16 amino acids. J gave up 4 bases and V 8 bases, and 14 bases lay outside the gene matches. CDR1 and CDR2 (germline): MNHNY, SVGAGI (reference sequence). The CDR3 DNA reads TGTGCCAGCGGCTCCGGGACAGGGAGGGCGGGCACTGAAGCTTTCTTT. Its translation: CASGSGTGRAGTEAFF.

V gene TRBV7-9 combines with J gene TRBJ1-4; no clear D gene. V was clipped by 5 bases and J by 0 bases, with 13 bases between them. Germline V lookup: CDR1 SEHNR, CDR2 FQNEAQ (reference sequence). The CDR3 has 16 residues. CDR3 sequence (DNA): TGTGCCAGCAGCCTACCTGAGGCGGCAACTAATGAAAAACTGTTTTTT. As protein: CASSLPEAATNEKLFF. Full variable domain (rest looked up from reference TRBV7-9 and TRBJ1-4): DTGVSQNPRHKITKRGQNVTFRCDPISEHNRLYWYRQTLGQGPEFLTYFQNEAQLEKSRLLSDRFSAERPKGSFSTLEIQRTEQGDSAMYLCASSLPEAATNEKLFFGSGTQLSVL.

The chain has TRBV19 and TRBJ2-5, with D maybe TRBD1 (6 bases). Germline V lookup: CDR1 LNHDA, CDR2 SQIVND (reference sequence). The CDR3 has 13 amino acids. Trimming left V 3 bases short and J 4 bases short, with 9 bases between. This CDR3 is CASSIRGTETQYF. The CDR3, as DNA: TGTGCCAGTAGTATCAGGGGAACAGAGACCCAGTACTTC.

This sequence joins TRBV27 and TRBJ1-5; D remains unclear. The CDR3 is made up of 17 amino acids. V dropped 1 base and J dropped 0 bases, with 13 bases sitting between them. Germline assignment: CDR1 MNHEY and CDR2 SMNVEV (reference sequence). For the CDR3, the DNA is TGTGCCAGCAGTTTATGGGCAGACCAAAATAGCAATCAGCCCCAGCATTTT. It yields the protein CASSLWADQNSNQPQHF.

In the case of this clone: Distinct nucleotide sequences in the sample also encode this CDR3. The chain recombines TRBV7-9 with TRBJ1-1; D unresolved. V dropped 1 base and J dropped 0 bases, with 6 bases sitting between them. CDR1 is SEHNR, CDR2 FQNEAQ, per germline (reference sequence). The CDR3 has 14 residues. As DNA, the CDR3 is TGTGCCAGCAGCTTAGGGCAGCTGAACACTGAAGCTTTCTTT. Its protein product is CASSLGQLNTEAFF.

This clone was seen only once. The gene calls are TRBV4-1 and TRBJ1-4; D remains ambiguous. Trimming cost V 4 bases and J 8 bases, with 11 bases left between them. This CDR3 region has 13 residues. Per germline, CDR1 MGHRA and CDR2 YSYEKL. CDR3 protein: CASSRAVGEKLFF. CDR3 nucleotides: TGCGCCAGCAGCCGGGCAGTTGGAGAAAAACTGTTTTTT.

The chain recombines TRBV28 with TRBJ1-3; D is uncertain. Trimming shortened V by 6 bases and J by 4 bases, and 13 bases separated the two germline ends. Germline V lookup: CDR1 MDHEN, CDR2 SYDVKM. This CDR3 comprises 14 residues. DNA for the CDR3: TGTGCCAGCAGAGTACCCGTAACCGGAAACACCATATATTTT. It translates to CASRVPVTGNTIYF.

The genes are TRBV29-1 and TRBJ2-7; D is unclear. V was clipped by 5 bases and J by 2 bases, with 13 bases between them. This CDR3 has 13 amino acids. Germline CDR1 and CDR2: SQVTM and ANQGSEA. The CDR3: CSVSFDPAYEQYF. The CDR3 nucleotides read TGCAGCGTTTCTTTCGACCCGGCCTACGAGCAGTACTTC.

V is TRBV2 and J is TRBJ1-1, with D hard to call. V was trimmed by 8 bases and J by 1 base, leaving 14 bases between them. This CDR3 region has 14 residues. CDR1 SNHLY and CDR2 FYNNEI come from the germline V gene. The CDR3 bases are TGTGCCAGCGTGGTCCATAGAGAGAACACTGAAGCTTTCTTT. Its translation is CASVVHRENTEAFF.

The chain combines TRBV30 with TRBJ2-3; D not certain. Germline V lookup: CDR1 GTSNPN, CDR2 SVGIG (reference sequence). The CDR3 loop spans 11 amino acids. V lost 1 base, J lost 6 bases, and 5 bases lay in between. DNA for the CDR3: TGTGCCTGGAGTGCAGGTGATACGCAGTATTTT. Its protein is CAWSAGDTQYF.

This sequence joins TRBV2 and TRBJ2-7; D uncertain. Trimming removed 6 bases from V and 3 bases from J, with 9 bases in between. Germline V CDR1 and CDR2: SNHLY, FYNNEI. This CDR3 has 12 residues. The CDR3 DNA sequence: TGTGCCAGCAGCACCGCGTTCTACGAGCAGTACTTC. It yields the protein CASSTAFYEQYF.

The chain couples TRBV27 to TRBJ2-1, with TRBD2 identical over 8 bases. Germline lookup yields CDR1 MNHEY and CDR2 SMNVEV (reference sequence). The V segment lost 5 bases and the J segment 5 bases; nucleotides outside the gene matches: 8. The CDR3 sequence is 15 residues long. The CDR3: CASSASGSGHNEQFF. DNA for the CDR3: TGTGCCAGCAGTGCGAGCGGGAGTGGCCACAATGAGCAGTTCTTC.

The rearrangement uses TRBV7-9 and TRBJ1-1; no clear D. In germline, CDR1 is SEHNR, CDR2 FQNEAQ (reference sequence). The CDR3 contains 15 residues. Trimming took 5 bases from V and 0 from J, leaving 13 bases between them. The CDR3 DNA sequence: TGTGCCAGCAGCACACTTAGTACCCTGAACACTGAAGCTTTCTTT. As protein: CASSTLSTLNTEAFF.

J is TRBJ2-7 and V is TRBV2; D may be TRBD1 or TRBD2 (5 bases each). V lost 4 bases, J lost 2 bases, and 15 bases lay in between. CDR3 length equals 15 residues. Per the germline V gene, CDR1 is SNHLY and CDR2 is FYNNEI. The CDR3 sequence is CASSGLRDGPYEQYF. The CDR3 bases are TGTGCCAGCAGTGGTCTCCGGGACGGACCCTACGAGCAGTACTTC.

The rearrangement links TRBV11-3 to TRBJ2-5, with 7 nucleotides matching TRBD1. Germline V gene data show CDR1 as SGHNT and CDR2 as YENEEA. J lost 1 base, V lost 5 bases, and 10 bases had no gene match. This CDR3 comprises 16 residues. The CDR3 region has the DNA TGTGCCAGCAGCCATGGGCGGCCAGGGGGCCAAGAGACCCAGTACTTC. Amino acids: CASSHGRPGGQETQYF.

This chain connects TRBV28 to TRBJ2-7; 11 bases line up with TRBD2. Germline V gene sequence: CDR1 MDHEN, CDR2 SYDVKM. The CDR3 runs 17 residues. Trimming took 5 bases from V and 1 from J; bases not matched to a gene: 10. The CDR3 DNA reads TGTGCCAGCAGTCAAACCCCCGGGACTAGCGGATCCTACGAGCAGTACTTC. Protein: CASSQTPGTSGSYEQYF.

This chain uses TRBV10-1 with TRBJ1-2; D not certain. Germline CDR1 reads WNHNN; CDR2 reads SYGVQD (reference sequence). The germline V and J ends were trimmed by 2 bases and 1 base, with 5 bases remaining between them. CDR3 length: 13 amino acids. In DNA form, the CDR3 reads TGCGCCAGCAGTGAGACTCTTAACTATGGCTACACCTTC. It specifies CASSETLNYGYTF.

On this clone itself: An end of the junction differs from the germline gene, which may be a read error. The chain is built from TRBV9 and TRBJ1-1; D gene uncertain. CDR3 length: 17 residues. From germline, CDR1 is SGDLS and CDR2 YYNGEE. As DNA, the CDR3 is TGTGCCAGCAGCCCCCGTTTTTCCCCATACTTGAACACTGTAGCTTTCTTT. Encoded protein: CASSPRFSPYLNTVAFF.

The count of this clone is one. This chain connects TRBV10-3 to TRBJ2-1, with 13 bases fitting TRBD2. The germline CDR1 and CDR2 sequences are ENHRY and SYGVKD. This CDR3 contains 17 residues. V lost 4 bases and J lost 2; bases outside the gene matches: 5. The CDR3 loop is CAISGKGLAGPYNEQFF. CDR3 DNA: TGTGCCATCAGTGGAAAGGGACTAGCGGGACCCTACAATGAGCAGTTCTTC.